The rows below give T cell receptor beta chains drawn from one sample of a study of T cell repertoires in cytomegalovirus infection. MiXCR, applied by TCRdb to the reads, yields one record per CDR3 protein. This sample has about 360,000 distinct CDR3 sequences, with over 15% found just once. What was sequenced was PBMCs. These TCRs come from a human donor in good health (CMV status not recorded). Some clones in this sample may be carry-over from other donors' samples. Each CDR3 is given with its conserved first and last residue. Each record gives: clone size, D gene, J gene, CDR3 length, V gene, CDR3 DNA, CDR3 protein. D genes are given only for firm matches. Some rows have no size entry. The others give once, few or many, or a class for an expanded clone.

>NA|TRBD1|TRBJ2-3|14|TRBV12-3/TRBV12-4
TGTGCCAGCAGTTTAAAGGGGGCAGGAGATACGCAGTATTTT
CASSLKGAGDTQYF
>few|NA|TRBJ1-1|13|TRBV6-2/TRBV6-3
TGTGCCAGCAGTCAATCGAGGGGAACTGAAGCTTTCTTT
CASSQSRGTEAFF
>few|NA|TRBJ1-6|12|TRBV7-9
TGTGCCAGCAGTCGGGTATGGCCACCCCTCCACTTT
CASSRVWPPLHF
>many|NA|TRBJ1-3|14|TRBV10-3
TGTGCCACGGCCGACCGTACGAGTGGAAACACCATATATTTT
CATADRTSGNTIYF
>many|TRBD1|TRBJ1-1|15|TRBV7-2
TGTGCCAGCAGCACCCACAGGGGAGGATCGACTGAAGCTTTCTTT
CASSTHRGGSTEAFF
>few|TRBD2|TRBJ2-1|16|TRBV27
TGTGCCACCCTGGCCGCTAGCGGGAGGTCATACAATGAGCAGTTCTTC
CATLAASGRSYNEQFF
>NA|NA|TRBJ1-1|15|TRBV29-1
TGCAGCGTTGAAGATCACAGGGAATCGAACACTGAAGCTTTCTTT
CSVEDHRESNTEAFF
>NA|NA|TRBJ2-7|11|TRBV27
TGTGCCACTCGGACTTCCTACGAGCAGTACTTC
CATRTSYEQYF
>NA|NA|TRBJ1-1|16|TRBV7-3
TGTGCCAGCAGCCCACGACGAGAAGGGAGGAACACTGAAGCTTTCTTT
CASSPRREGRNTEAFF
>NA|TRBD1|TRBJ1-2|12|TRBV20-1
TGCAGTGCCCCGACAGGGACCTATGGCTACACCTTC
CSAPTGTYGYTF
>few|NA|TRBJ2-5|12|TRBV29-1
TGCAGCGTTGATACAGGGTGGGAGACCCAGTACTTC
CSVDTGWETQYF
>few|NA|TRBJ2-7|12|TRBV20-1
TGCAGTGCAGGAATAGCCTCCTACGAGCAGTACTTC
CSAGIASYEQYF
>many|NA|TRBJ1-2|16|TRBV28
TGTGCCAGCAGTCTCAATACCCCCGGGTTTGACTATGGCTACACCTTC
CASSLNTPGFDYGYTF
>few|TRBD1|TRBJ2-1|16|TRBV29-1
TGCAGCGTTGGGGGGACAGGGACGTATTCGGACAATGAGCAGTTCTTC
CSVGGTGTYSDNEQFF
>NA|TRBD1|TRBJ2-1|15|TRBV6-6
TGTGCCAGCAGTCTAGGGGGCTCCATTTACAATGAGCAGTTCTTC
CASSLGGSIYNEQFF
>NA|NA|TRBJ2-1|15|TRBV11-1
TGTGCCAGCAGCTCGCGGCCCGCGAGGTACAATGAGCAGTTCTTC
CASSSRPARYNEQFF
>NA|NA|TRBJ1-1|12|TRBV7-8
TGTGCCAGCAGCTACGGGACGTTTGAAGCTTTCTTT
CASSYGTFEAFF
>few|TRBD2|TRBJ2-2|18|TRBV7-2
TGTGCCAGCAGCTTAGTTAGCGGGAGGTTCAGAGAAGCCGGGGAGCTGTTTTTT
CASSLVSGRFREAGELFF
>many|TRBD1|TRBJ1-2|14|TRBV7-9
TGTGCCAGTACTAACTCCGACAGGGGGGAAGGCTACACCTTC
CASTNSDRGEGYTF
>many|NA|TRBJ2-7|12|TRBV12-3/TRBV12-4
TGTGCCAGCAGTCCCTCCCGATACGAGCAGTACTTC
CASSPSRYEQYF
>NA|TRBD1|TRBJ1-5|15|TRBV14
TGTGCCAGCAGCCAAGCCGACAGGGCAGGTCAGCCCCAGCATTTT
CASSQADRAGQPQHF
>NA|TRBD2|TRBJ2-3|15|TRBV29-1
TGCAGCGTTTCCGGGACTAGCAGGTCCACAGATACGCAGTATTTT
CSVSGTSRSTDTQYF
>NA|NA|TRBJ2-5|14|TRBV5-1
TGCGCCAGCAGCCCGGAGTGGGCAGGGGAGACCCAGTACTTC
CASSPEWAGETQYF
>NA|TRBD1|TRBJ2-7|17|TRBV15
TGTGCCACCAGCCCTAGGACAGGGGGTTATAGTTCCTACGAGCAGTACTTC
CATSPRTGGYSSYEQYF
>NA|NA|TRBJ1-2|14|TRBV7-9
TGTGCCAGCAGCTCCGGGAGGGAGAACTATGGCTACACCTTC
CASSSGRENYGYTF
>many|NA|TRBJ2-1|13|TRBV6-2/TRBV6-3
TGTGCCAGCAGCAGAGACAGGTCGGCTGAGCAGTTCTTC
CASSRDRSAEQFF
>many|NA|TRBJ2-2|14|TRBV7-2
TGTGCCAGCAGCCCAAACCGGGTCACCGGGGAGCTGTTTTTT
CASSPNRVTGELFF
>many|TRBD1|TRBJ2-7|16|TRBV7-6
TGTGCCAGCGCTGGGACAGGGGGCCCCCCTGGGAACGAGCAGTACTTC
CASAGTGGPPGNEQYF
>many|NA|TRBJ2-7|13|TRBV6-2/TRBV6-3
TGTGCCAGCAGAGGCAGGGGTGGATACGAGCAGTACTTC
CASRGRGGYEQYF
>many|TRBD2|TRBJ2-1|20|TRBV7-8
TGTGCCAGCAGCTCCCCAATGGGACTAGCGGGGGTTAGCTCCTACAATGAGCAGTTCTTC
CASSSPMGLAGVSSYNEQFF
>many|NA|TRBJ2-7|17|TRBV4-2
TGTGCCAGCAGCCAAGATGGAGTAGGGCAGGGCCCCTACGAGCAGTACTTC
CASSQDGVGQGPYEQYF
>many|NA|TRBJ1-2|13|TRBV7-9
TGTGCCAGCAGCGTACAGACTAACTATGGCTACACCTTC
CASSVQTNYGYTF
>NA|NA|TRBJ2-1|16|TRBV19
TGTGCCAGTACCCCCTCGGGAAGGGGACGGGGCAATGAGCAGTTCTTC
CASTPSGRGRGNEQFF
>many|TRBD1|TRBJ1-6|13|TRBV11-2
TGTGCCAGCAGCGGACTCCGGGACAGATCCCTCCACTTT
CASSGLRDRSLHF
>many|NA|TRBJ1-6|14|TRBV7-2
TGTGCCAGCAGCTTCTTTGGGGGTCCCTCACCCCTCCACTTT
CASSFFGGPSPLHF
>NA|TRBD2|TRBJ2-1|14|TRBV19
TGTGCCAGTAGTATAGTGGATAGCGGGAGATTCGGGTTCTTC
CASSIVDSGRFGFF